The 18 T cell receptor beta chains below were found in one sample sequenced in a study of T-cell reconstitution after alpha-beta-depleted transplantation in children. Preparation of the TCRbeta library was carried out with unique molecular identifiers. One entry per CDR3 protein, called by TCRdb with MiXCR from the PCR reads. The repertoire includes 600,000 to 700,000 distinct CDR3 sequences, about an eighth of them detected once, and about 0.79% sits in the top ten. Sequenced material: PBMCs, taken before TCRalphabeta/CD19-depleted stem cell transplant. The receptor source for this set is a girl aged 2-9 years with congenital amegakaryocytic thrombocytopenia, due to receive a stem cell transplant.

The chain couples TRBV4-1 to TRBJ1-4; D gene uncertain. The CDR3 has 15 residues. The germline CDR1 and CDR2 sequences are MGHRA and YSYEKL. The V and J ends lost 5 bases and 8 bases respectively, with 18 bases between them. The chain's CDR3 is CASSYPGGNREKLFF. In DNA, the CDR3 is TGCGCCAGCAGCTACCCAGGAGGGAATAGGGAAAAACTGTTTTTT.

A word on this clonotype: With a much larger clone just one base away, this may be a read error. V usage is TRBV15 and J usage is TRBJ2-7, with TRBD2 identical over 8 bases. The CDR3 spans 15 residues. CDR1 and CDR2 (germline): LNHNV, YYDKDF (reference sequence). The CDR3 region is CATSREAGDFYEQCF. The CDR3 region has the DNA TGTGCCACCAGCAGAGAAGCGGGAGATTTCTACGAGCAGTGCTTC.

Ten or more counts support this clonotype. The V gene is TRBV29-1, the J gene TRBJ2-7; D perhaps matches TRBD1 (6 bases). Germline assignment: CDR1 SQVTM and CDR2 ANQGSEA. The CDR3 sequence is 14 residues long. V shed 2 bases and J shed 2 bases, with 13 bases lying between them. Here the CDR3 reads CSVESSGETYEQYF. Here the CDR3 DNA reads TGCAGCGTTGAAAGTTCAGGGGAGACCTACGAGCAGTACTTC.

This clonotype was detected only once. CDR3 amino acids: CASSPADSSNQPQHF. The CDR3 coding sequence is TGCGCCAGCAGCCCGGCGGACAGCAGCAATCAGCCCCAGCATTTT. V usage is TRBV5-1 and J usage is TRBJ1-5, with D tentatively TRBD1 (6 bases). V shed 4 bases and J shed 1 base, with 12 bases lying between them. Germline CDR1 reads SGHRS; CDR2 reads YFSETQ. The CDR3 contains 15 residues. The full variable domain, with the rest looked up from reference TRBV5-1 and TRBJ1-5, is KAGVTQTPRYLIKTRGQQVTLSCSPISGHRSVSWYQQTPGQGLQFLFEYFSETQRNKGNFPGRFSGRQFSNSRSEMNVSTLELGDSALYLCASSPADSSNQPQHFGDGTRLSIL.

This clonotype rates as medium-sized (0.01 to 0.1%). For the CDR3, the DNA is TGTGCCAGCCGCCTCTCTGGCAGGGCTGAGCAGTTCTTC. Protein: CASRLSGRAEQFF. This chain uses TRBV12-3 or TRBV12-4 with TRBJ2-1; D may be TRBD1 (5 bases). This CDR3 is built from 13 residues. The ends were cut back, 8 bases at V and 9 bases at J, with 17 bases in the middle.

This clonotype was observed a few times. V is TRBV5-1 and J is TRBJ2-2; D is perhaps TRBD1 (6 bases). Germline V lookup: CDR1 SGHRS, CDR2 YFSETQ. There are 14 residues in the CDR3. Trimming took off 4 bases at V and 7 bases at J, with 14 bases between the two ends. This CDR3 reads CASSPAGVGGELFF. In DNA form, the CDR3 reads TGCGCCAGCAGCCCTGCAGGGGTCGGCGGGGAGCTGTTTTTT.

This clonotype was counted at least ten times. The V and J genes are TRBV20-1 and TRBJ1-5; possible D gene TRBD1, 6 bases. CDR1 and CDR2 (germline): DFQATT, SNEGSKA (reference sequence). The V end lost 5 bases, the J end lost 0 bases, and 8 bases lay between the germline ends. This CDR3 spans 13 amino acids. DNA for the CDR3: TGCAGTGCTGCAGGGGCTAGCAATCAGCCCCAGCATTTT. Amino acid sequence: CSAAGASNQPQHF.

CDR3 amino acids: CASSARVMTGEGTKNTGELFF. CDR3 nucleotide sequence: TGTGCCAGCAGTGCCCGGGTAATGACAGGGGAGGGGACCAAGAACACCGGGGAGCTGTTTTTT. The rearrangement uses TRBV6-1 and TRBJ2-2; weak D call: TRBD1 (8 bases). This CDR3 has 21 amino acids. Trimming left V 4 bases short and J 1 base short, with 28 bases between. Germline V gene data show CDR1 as MNHNS and CDR2 as SASEGT.

About this clonotype: This may come from a read error, since a much larger clone is one base off. It is likely a read error, because the conserved phenylalanine at the end of the CDR3 is missing. The V and J genes are TRBV7-2 and TRBJ2-1; D call uncertain. The germline V gene encodes CDR1 SGHTA and CDR2 FQGNSA. Trimming removed 4 bases at V and 8 bases at J, with 9 bases between. This CDR3 region has 12 residues. The CDR3 here is CASSYGRDEQFL. DNA of the CDR3: TGTGCCAGCAGCTATGGGCGCGATGAGCAGTTCCTC.

The genes are TRBV20-1 and TRBJ2-7; 7 bases are shared with TRBD2. Germline V gives CDR1 DFQATT, CDR2 SNEGSKA (reference sequence). The trim removed 0 bases at V and 3 bases at J, leaving 5 bases unmatched. The length of the CDR3 is 14 residues. The CDR3 DNA follows: TGCAGTGCTAGAGATCCACTAGCGAACTACGAGCAGTACTTC. Translating gives CSARDPLANYEQYF.

The table lists this clonotype with many counts. This rearrangement joins TRBV5-1 to TRBJ2-7; tentative D call: TRBD2 (6 bases). The CDR3 totals 15 residues. Between the trimmed V and J ends, which lost 0 bases and 1 base, there was a span of 11 bases. Germline CDR1 SGHRS, CDR2 YFSETQ. The CDR3 DNA is TGCGCCAGCAGCTTGGAGTTGGCGGGGTCCTACGAGCAGTACTTC. This codes for CASSLELAGSYEQYF. Combining the CDR3 with reference TRBV5-1 and TRBJ2-7 gives the whole variable domain KAGVTQTPRYLIKTRGQQVTLSCSPISGHRSVSWYQQTPGQGLQFLFEYFSETQRNKGNFPGRFSGRQFSNSRSEMNVSTLELGDSALYLCASSLELAGSYEQYFGPGTRLTVT.

This clonotype appeared a few times. V and J are TRBV15 and TRBJ2-3; 9 bases fit TRBD1. V was clipped by 4 bases and J by 4 bases; unmatched bases: 9. This CDR3 comprises 16 residues. Per germline, CDR1 LNHNV and CDR2 YYDKDF (reference sequence). CDR3 sequence: CATSNGDREIPDTQYF. As DNA, the CDR3 is TGTGCCACCAGCAACGGGGACAGGGAAATTCCAGATACGCAGTATTTT.

This clonotype has ten or more counts. The chain employs TRBV19 and TRBJ2-1; TRBD2 agrees at 7 bases. The germline CDR1 and CDR2 sequences are LNHDA and SQIVND (reference sequence). V gave up 5 bases and J gave up 2 bases; unmatched junction bases: 3. This CDR3 is built from 14 residues. Here the CDR3 reads CASSPSGTYNEQFF. Here the CDR3 DNA reads TGTGCCAGTAGTCCTAGCGGAACCTACAATGAGCAGTTCTTC.

This clonotype was detected ten times or more. The CDR3 is CASSFSRGVDGYTF. The CDR3 nucleotides read TGTGCCAGCAGTTTTTCGAGAGGGGTAGATGGCTACACCTTC. This chain uses TRBV28 with TRBJ1-2, with TRBD1 as a possible D gene (5 bases). The V end was cut by 3 bases, the J end by 6 bases, with 14 bases between. Germline V gene data show CDR1 as MDHEN and CDR2 as SYDVKM. The CDR3 extends over 14 amino acids.

The V and J genes are TRBV3-1 and TRBJ2-1, with TRBD2 matching 10 bases. From germline, CDR1 is LGHDT and CDR2 YNNKEL (reference sequence). V shed 1 base, J shed 10 bases, and the junction held 13 bases outside the gene matches. This CDR3 is 17 amino acids long. CDR3 protein: CASSQGLAGASRLEQFF. The CDR3 DNA reads as TGTGCCAGCAGCCAAGGGCTAGCGGGAGCTTCACGCCTGGAGCAGTTCTTC.

Many counts were recorded for this clonotype. The rearrangement links TRBV12-3 or TRBV12-4 to TRBJ2-7; D gene uncertain. This CDR3 spans 14 amino acids. Trimming took off 3 bases at V and 3 bases at J, with 12 bases between the two ends. CDR3 region: CASSFQEQNYEQYF. In DNA form, the CDR3 reads TGTGCCAGCAGTTTTCAGGAACAGAACTACGAGCAGTACTTC.

Note on this clonotype: With a much larger clone just one base away, this may be a read error. The V and J genes are TRBV5-1 and TRBJ2-2, with 8 bases that match TRBD2. This CDR3 contains 14 residues. Trimming removed 8 bases from V and 9 bases from J; junction bases left unmatched: 12. Germline V gene sequence: CDR1 SGHRS, CDR2 YFSETQ. In DNA form, the CDR3 reads TGCGCCAGTGAACCGGGACTAGTACCCTGGGAGCTGTTTTTT. The encoded protein is CASEPGLVPWELFF.

This clonotype showed up just a few times. The chain recombines TRBV7-9 with TRBJ2-7, with 9 bases matching TRBD2. Germline V gene sequence: CDR1 SEHNR, CDR2 FQNEAQ (reference sequence). Trimming removed 2 bases from V and 6 bases from J; junction bases left unmatched: 5. CDR3 length: 14 amino acids. CDR3 bases: TGTGCCAGCAGCTTAATTAGCGGGAGTGCCGAGCAGTACTTC. Translating gives CASSLISGSAEQYF.